This T cell receptor beta chain was sequenced for a study of T-cell memory formation after mild COVID-19. In germline, CDR1 is SNHLY, CDR2 FYNNEI. This CDR3 is built from 13 residues. Unmatched junction bases numbered 3, after V lost 4 bases and J lost 4 bases. From the 5' RACE reads, TCRdb called clonotypes with MiXCR, one entry per CDR3 protein. The sample includes 80,000 to 90,000 distinct CDR3 sequences, roughly 23% of them seen just once. The sequenced material came from PBMCs or a T cell subset sorted from them (not recorded which). The V and J genes are TRBV2 and TRBJ2-5; 7 positions agree with TRBD1. The sequence derives from a man aged 18-30 years who had mild COVID-19 (a few samples of this study predate the infection). Cell type and time point are not known. This chain's CDR3 is CASSGTGAETQYF. DNA of the CDR3: TGTGCCAGCAGTGGGACAGGCGCAGAGACCCAGTACTTC.